The 18 T cell receptor beta chains reported below all come from one sample, sequenced in a study of OX40 agonist ivuxolimab in advanced cancers. Libraries came from the immunoSEQ multiplex PCR assay. Entries here come from immuneACCESS through TCRdb and include only in-frame sequences with V and J called. Some clones fail to appear in such tables; in the studies checked, an unresolved V gene covers under half of the shortfall, and the cause of the remainder is unknown. The sample data list 50,000 to 70,000 clones, and 70% to 90% of these were observed just once. 2.5% to 4% of the sample lies in the top ten. This sample comprised CD4+ or CD8+ T cells sorted from blood, obtained in a trial of the OX40 agonist ivuxolimab. The origin of the receptors is an adult with an advanced solid tumor such as melanoma, head and neck, liver or kidney cancer.

In its sample, this clone is medium-sized. The chain carries TRBV4-2 and TRBJ1-2; D perhaps matches TRBD1 (6 bases). This CDR3 region has 14 residues. V was pared by 6 bases and J by 4 bases, with 15 bases between. Germline assignment: CDR1 LGHNA and CDR2 YNFKEQ. The CDR3 loop reads CASSPGGASYGYTF. DNA of the CDR3: TGTGCCAGCAGTCCGGGGGGGGCGAGCTATGGCTACACCTTC.

The chain carries TRBV23-1 and TRBJ2-7; D may be TRBD1 (7 bases). TRBV23-1 counts as an open reading frame of uncertain function. The germline V and J ends were trimmed by 6 bases and 6 bases, with 18 bases remaining between them. This CDR3 has 14 residues. CDR3 amino acids: CASRGGQRRAEQYF. In nucleotides, the CDR3 is TGCGCCAGCAGGGGGGGACAGCGGCGAGCCGAGCAGTACTTC.

DNA of the CDR3: TGTGCCAGCAGGGACAGGCGCCCTTTTTACGAGCAGTACTTC. Translating gives CASRDRRPFYEQYF. The J gene is TRBJ2-7, the V gene TRBV6-5, with 7 bases fitting TRBD1. V was pared by 6 bases and J by 4 bases, with 9 bases of the junction left unmatched. The CDR3 loop spans 14 amino acids. Per the germline V gene, CDR1 is MNHEY and CDR2 is SVGAGI.

The V call is TRBV1, the J call TRBJ2-1; TRBD2, as called in the table, went unchecked against the DNA. TRBV1 is flagged as a pseudogene. The CDR3 runs 14 residues. CDR3 region: CTSSPSGGDNEQFF. CDR3 DNA sequence: TGCACCAGCAGCCCTAGCGGGGGGGACAATGAGCAGTTCTTC.

J is TRBJ2-1 and V is TRBV7-3; 7 bases agree with TRBD1. CDR1 and CDR2 from the germline V gene are SGHTA and FQGTGA. The CDR3 extends over 13 amino acids. V lost 5 bases and J lost 7; bases outside the gene matches: 5. The chain's CDR3 is CASSLGQANEQFF. The CDR3, as DNA: TGTGCCAGCAGCCTCGGACAGGCTAATGAGCAGTTCTTC.

The genes are TRBV5-6 and TRBJ2-7, with D maybe TRBD1 (5 bases). The V gene lost 0 bases and the J gene lost 3 bases, with 7 bases spanning the gap. CDR3 size: 13 residues. The germline V gene has CDR1 SGHDT and CDR2 YYEEEE. The DNA of the CDR3 is TGTGCCAGCAGCTTGGAGCAGGGCTACGAGCAGTACTTC. This encodes CASSLEQGYEQYF.

J is TRBJ2-1 and V is TRBV21-1. TRBV21-1 is assigned pseudogene status. The CDR3 covers 16 residues. CDR3 DNA: TGTGCCAGCAGCAAACTCGCAGGACCCTCCTACAATGAGCAGTTCTTC. Its protein product is CASSKLAGPSYNEQFF.

V is TRBV25-1 and J is TRBJ1-1; 7 nucleotides align to TRBD1. Trimming removed 6 bases from V and 4 bases from J; junction bases left unmatched: 8. The CDR3 runs 14 residues. Per the germline V gene, CDR1 is MGHDK and CDR2 is SYGVNS. The CDR3: CASSRQGLSTEAFF. The CDR3, as DNA: TGTGCCAGCAGCCGACAGGGATTAAGCACTGAAGCTTTCTTT.

The rearrangement links TRBV7-2 to TRBJ2-2; 16 bases map to TRBD2. Germline V lookup: CDR1 SGHTA, CDR2 FQGNSA. V trimming: 4 bases; J trimming: 5 bases; junction bases outside the gene matches: 7. This CDR3 has 18 residues. CDR3 in DNA: TGTGCCAGCAGCTCCGGGACTAGCGGGGGGGCACGGACCGGGGAGCTGTTTTTT. As protein: CASSSGTSGGARTGELFF. Filled out from reference TRBV7-2 and TRBJ2-2, the complete variable domain reads GAGVSQSPSNKVTEKGKDVELRCDPISGHTALYWYRQSLGQGLEFLIYFQGNSAPDKSGLPSDRFSAERTGGSVSTLTIQRTQQEDSAVYLCASSSGTSGGARTGELFFGEGSRLTVL.

The V and J genes are TRBV2 and TRBJ2-1; tentative D call: TRBD2 (5 bases). Per germline, CDR1 SNHLY and CDR2 FYNNEI. This CDR3 region has 15 residues. V lost 4 bases to trimming and J lost 0 bases, with 10 bases between them. The CDR3 reads CASSGPSSSYNEQFF. CDR3 DNA sequence: TGTGCCAGCAGTGGCCCTAGCAGCTCCTACAATGAGCAGTTCTTC.

The CDR3 sequence is CASTYSGDTDTQYF. The DNA of the CDR3 is TGTGCCAGCACCTATAGCGGGGACACAGATACGCAGTATTTT. The chain recombines TRBV2 with TRBJ2-3; 8 nucleotides agree with TRBD2. Germline assignment: CDR1 SNHLY and CDR2 FYNNEI. With V trimmed by 7 bases and J by 2 bases, 5 bases remained unmatched. This CDR3 region has 14 residues.

The chain links TRBV30 to TRBJ1-4, with D unresolved. Germline V gene lookup returns CDR1 GTSNPN and CDR2 SVGIG (reference sequence). This CDR3 region has 13 residues. V gave up 0 bases and J gave up 3 bases, with 5 bases separating them. The CDR3 DNA is TGTGCCTGGAGTGTAGCGGCTAATGAAAAACTGTTTTTT. Translated, it gives CAWSVAANEKLFF.

CDR3 sequence (DNA): TGTGCTAGTGGTTTGCTGCCTAACGGTGGGGAGCTGTTTTTT. Translation gives CASGLLPNGGELFF. The chain recombines TRBV12-5 with TRBJ2-2, with unresolved D. CDR1 and CDR2 (germline): LGHNT, FRNRAP. V was pared by 2 bases and J by 8 bases, with 12 bases between. The CDR3 loop spans 14 amino acids.

The genes are TRBV11-3 and TRBJ2-7; 10 bases agree with TRBD2. CDR3 size: 14 residues. Germline V gene lookup returns CDR1 SGHNT and CDR2 YENEEA. V gave up 5 bases and J gave up 2 bases; unmatched junction bases: 3. CDR3 bases: TGTGCCAGCAGCCCTCTAGCGGGGGCCTACGAGCAGTACTTC. Translation gives CASSPLAGAYEQYF.

V is TRBV6-1 and J is TRBJ1-5; TRBD1 might be the D (5 bases). The CDR3 is 14 residues long. V lost 6 bases, J lost 3 bases, and 12 bases lay in between. Germline assignment: CDR1 MNHNS and CDR2 SASEGT. The CDR3 sequence is CASRETAHNQPQHF. As DNA, the CDR3 is TGTGCCAGCAGGGAGACAGCTCACAATCAGCCCCAGCATTTT.

The chain recombines TRBV7-8 with TRBJ2-3; D remains ambiguous. The CDR3 length is 14 residues. The V gene lost 4 bases and the J gene lost 4 bases, with 12 bases spanning the gap. Germline V CDR1 and CDR2: SGHVS, FQNEAQ. In DNA, the CDR3 is TGTGCCAGCAGCTCCGGGTCTTCATCAGATACGCAGTATTTT. Amino acid sequence: CASSSGSSSDTQYF.

This clone was seen just once. The genes are TRBV6-5 and TRBJ2-1; the D gene is possibly TRBD2 (5 bases). Trimming stripped 10 bases from V and 2 bases from J, with 18 bases between. The CDR3 sequence is 15 residues long. Germline lookup yields CDR1 MNHEY and CDR2 SVGAGI. DNA of the CDR3: TGTGCCACCCAAATACTCCTCGGGGCCTACAATGAGCAGTTCTTC. Residues: CATQILLGAYNEQFF.

The chain employs TRBV5-5 and TRBJ2-7; 7 nucleotides agree with TRBD1. CDR3 length: 15 amino acids. Germline CDR1 SGHKS, CDR2 YYEKEE (reference sequence). Germline trimming cut 4 bases from V and 3 bases from J; bases unmatched to any gene: 10. CDR3 sequence reads: CASSLLKGANYEQYF. The CDR3 coding sequence is TGTGCCAGCAGCCTTCTGAAGGGGGCCAACTACGAGCAGTACTTC.